This TCR beta chain was sequenced in a study of PD-1 blockade in mismatch repair-deficient tumors. V lost 1 base and J lost 2; bases outside the gene matches: 13. Germline values: CDR1 GTSNPN, CDR2 SVGIG (reference sequence). The length of the CDR3 is 18 residues. TCRdb's copy holds only in-frame clones and misses some; the assay was immunoSEQ multiplex PCR. The data show some 130,000 clones, with roughly 90% seen just once and about 12% held by the top ten. The receptor was isolated from an adult with mismatch repair-deficient cancer. The chain couples TRBV30 to TRBJ1-5, with 8 bases identical to TRBD1. This specimen was peripheral blood, taken about 17 months after starting pembrolizumab. In DNA, the CDR3 is TGTGCCTGGAGTGGCGGGCAGGGGGCGACGGGGGGCAATCAGCCCCAGCATTTT. As protein: CAWSGGQGATGGNQPQHF. Combining the CDR3 with reference TRBV30 and TRBJ1-5 gives the whole variable domain SQTIHQWPATLVQPVGSPLSLECTVEGTSNPNLYWYRQAAGRGLQLLFYSVGIGQISSEVPQNLSASRPQDRQFILSSKKLLLSDSGFYLCAWSGGQGATGGNQPQHFGDGTRLSIL.